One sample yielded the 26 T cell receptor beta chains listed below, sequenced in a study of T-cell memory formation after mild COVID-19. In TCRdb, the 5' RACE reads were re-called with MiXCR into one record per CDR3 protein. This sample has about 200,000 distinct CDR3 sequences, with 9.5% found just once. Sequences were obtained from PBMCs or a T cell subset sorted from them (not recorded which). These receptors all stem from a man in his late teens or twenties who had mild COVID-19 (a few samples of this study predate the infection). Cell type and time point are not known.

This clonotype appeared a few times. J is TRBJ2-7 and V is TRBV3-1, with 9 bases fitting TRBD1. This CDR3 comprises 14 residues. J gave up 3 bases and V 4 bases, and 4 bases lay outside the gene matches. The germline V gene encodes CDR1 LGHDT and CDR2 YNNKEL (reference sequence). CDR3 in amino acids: CASSLSTGGYEQYF. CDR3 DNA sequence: TGTGCCAGCAGCCTTTCGACAGGGGGCTACGAGCAGTACTTC.

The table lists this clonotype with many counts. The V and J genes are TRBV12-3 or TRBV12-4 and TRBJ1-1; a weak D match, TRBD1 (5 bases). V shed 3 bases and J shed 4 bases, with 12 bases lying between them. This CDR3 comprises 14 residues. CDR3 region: CASSFFDRRTEAFF. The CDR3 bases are TGTGCCAGCAGTTTCTTTGACAGACGCACTGAAGCTTTCTTT.

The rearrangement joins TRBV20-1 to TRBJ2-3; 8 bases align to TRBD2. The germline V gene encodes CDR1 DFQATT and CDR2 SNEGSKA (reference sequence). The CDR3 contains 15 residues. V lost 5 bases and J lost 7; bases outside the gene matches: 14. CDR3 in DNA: TGCAGTGCTCCTATCACTAGCGGCATCAAGTATACGCAGTATTTT. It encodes CSAPITSGIKYTQYF.

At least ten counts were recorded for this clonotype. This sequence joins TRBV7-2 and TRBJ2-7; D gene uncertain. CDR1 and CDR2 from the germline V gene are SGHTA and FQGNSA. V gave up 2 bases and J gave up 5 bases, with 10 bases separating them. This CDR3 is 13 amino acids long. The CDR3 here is CASSLNLRDEQYV. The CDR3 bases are TGTGCCAGCAGCTTAAACCTCCGAGACGAGCAGTACGTC.

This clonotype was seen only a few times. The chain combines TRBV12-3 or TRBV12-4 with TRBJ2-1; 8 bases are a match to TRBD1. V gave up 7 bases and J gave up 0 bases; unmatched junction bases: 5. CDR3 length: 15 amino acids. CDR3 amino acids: CASTVGQGSYNEQFF. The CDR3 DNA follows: TGTGCCAGCACCGTAGGACAGGGCTCCTACAATGAGCAGTTCTTC.

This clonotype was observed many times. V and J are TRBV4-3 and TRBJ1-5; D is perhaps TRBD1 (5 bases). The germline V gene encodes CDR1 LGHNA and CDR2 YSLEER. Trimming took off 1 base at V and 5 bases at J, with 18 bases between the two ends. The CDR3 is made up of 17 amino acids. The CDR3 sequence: CASSQARGPAPDQPQHF. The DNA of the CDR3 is TGCGCCAGCAGCCAAGCGAGGGGCCCTGCACCCGATCAGCCCCAGCATTTT.

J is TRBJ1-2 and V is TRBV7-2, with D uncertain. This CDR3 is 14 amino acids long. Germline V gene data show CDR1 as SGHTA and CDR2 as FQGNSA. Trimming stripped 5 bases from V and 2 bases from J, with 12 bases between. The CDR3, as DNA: TGTGCCAGCAGCACTGACCCCCAAAACTATGGCTACACCTTC. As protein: CASSTDPQNYGYTF.

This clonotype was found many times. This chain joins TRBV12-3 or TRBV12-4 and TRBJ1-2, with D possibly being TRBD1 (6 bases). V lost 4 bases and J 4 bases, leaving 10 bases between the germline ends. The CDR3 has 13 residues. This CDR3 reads CASSSTGSYGYTF. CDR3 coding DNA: TGTGCCAGCAGTTCGACAGGTTCCTATGGCTACACCTTC.

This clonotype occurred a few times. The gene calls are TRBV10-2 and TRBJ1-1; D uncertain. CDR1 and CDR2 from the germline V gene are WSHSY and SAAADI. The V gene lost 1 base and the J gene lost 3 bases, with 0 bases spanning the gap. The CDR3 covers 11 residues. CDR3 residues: CASSEYTEAFF. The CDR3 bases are TGCGCCAGCAGTGAGTACACTGAAGCTTTCTTT.

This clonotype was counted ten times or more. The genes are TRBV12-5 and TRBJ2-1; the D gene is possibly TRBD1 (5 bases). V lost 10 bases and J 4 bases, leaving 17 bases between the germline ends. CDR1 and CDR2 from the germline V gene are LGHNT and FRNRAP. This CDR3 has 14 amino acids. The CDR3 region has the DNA TGTGCTACCACCAACCCGACAGCTTACAATGAGCAGTTCTTC. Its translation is CATTNPTAYNEQFF. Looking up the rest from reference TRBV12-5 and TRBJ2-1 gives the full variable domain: DARVTQTPRHKVTEMGQEVTMRCQPILGHNTVFWYRQTMMQGLELLAYFRNRAPLDDSGMPKDRFSAEMPDATLATLKIQPSEPRDSAVYFCATTNPTAYNEQFFGPGTRLTVL.

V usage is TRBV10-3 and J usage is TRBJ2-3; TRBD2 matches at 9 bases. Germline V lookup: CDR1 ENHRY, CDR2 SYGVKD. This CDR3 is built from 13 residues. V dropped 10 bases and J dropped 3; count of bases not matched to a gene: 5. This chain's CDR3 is CAKTAGGTDTQYF. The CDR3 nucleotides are TGTGCCAAGACAGCGGGGGGTACAGATACGCAGTATTTT.

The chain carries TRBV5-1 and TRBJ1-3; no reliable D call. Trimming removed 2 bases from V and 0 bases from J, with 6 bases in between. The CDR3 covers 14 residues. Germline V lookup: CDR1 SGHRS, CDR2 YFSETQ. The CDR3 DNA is TGCGCCAGCAGCTTCTCAGACTCTGGAAACACCATATATTTT. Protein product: CASSFSDSGNTIYF. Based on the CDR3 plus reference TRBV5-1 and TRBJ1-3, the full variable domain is KAGVTQTPRYLIKTRGQQVTLSCSPISGHRSVSWYQQTPGQGLQFLFEYFSETQRNKGNFPGRFSGRQFSNSRSEMNVSTLELGDSALYLCASSFSDSGNTIYFGEGSWLTVV.

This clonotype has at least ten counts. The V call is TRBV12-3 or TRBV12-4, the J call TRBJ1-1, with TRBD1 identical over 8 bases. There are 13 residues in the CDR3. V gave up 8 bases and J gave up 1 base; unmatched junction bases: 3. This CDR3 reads CASSDRANTEAFF. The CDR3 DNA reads TGTGCCAGCTCGGACAGGGCGAACACTGAAGCTTTCTTT.

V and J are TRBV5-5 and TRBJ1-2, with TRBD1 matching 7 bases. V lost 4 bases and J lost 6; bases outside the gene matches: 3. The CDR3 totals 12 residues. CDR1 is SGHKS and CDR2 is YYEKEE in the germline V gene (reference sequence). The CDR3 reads CASSRDRDGYTF. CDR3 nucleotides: TGTGCCAGCAGCCGCGACAGGGATGGCTACACCTTC.

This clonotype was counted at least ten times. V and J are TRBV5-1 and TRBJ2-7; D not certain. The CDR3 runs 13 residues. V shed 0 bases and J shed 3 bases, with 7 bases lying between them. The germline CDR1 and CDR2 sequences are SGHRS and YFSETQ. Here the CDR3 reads CASSLEGSYEQYV. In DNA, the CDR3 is TGCGCCAGCAGCTTGGAGGGAAGCTACGAGCAGTACGTC.

The CDR3 sequence is CASSPALGGGAREETQYF. DNA of the CDR3: TGTGCCAGCAGCCCCGCGTTGGGCGGGGGAGCCAGAGAAGAGACCCAGTACTTC. The chain combines TRBV7-2 with TRBJ2-5, with 7 positions matching TRBD2. The length of the CDR3 is 18 residues. Germline trimming cut 5 bases from V and 3 bases from J; bases unmatched to any gene: 18. CDR1 SGHTA and CDR2 FQGNSA come from the germline V gene.

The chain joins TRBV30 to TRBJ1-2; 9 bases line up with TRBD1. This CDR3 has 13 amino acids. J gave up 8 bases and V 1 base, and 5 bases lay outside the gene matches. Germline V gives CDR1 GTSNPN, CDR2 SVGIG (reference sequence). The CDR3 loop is CAWSEQGARGYTF. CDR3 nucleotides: TGTGCCTGGAGTGAACAGGGGGCGCGAGGCTACACCTTC.

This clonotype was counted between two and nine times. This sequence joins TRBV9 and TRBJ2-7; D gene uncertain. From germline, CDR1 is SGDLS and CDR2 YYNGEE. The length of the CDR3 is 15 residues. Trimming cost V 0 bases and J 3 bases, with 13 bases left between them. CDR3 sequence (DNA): TGTGCCAGCAGCGTAGGCCCGGGCCCTTTCTACGAGCAGTACTTC. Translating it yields CASSVGPGPFYEQYF.

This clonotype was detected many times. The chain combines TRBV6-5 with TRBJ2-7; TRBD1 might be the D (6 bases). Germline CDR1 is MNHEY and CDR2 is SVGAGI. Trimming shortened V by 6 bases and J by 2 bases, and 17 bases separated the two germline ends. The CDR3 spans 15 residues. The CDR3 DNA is TGTGCCAGCAGCTTCGGACAGCCCCTTACCTACGAGCAGTACTTC. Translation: CASSFGQPLTYEQYF.

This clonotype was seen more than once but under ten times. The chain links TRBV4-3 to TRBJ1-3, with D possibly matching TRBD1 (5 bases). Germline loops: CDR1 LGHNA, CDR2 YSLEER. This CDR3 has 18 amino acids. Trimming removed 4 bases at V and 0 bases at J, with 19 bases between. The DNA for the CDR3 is TGCGCCAGCAGCCTTGGCCGACCGGGACCCTTCTCTGGAAACACCATATATTTT. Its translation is CASSLGRPGPFSGNTIYF.

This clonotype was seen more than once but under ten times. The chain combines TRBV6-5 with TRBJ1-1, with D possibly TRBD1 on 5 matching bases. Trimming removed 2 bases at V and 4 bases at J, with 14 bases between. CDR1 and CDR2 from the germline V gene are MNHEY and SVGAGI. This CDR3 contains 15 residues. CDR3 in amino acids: CASSYDRGGATEAFF. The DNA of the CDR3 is TGTGCCAGCAGTTACGACCGGGGGGGAGCCACTGAAGCTTTCTTT.

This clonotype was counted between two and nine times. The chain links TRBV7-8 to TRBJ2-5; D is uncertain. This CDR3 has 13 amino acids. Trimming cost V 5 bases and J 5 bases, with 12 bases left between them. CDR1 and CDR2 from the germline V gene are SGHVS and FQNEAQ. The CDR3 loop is CASSLEVWETQYF. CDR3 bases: TGTGCCAGCAGCCTTGAGGTTTGGGAGACCCAGTACTTC.

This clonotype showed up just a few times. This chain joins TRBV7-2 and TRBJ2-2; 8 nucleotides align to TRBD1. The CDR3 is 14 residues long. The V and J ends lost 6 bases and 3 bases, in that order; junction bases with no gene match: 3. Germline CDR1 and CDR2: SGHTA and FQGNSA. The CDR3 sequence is CASRQGAYTGELFF. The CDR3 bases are TGTGCCAGCAGGCAGGGGGCTTACACCGGGGAGCTGTTTTTT. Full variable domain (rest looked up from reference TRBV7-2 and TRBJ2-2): GAGVSQSPSNKVTEKGKDVELRCDPISGHTALYWYRQSLGQGLEFLIYFQGNSAPDKSGLPSDRFSAERTGGSVSTLTIQRTQQEDSAVYLCASRQGAYTGELFFGEGSRLTVL.

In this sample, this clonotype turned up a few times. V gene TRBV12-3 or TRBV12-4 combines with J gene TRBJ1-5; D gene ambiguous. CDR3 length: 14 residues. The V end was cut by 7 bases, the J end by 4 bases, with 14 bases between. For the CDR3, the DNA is TGTGCCAGCACCTGGGCTGTAGGGAATCAGCCCCAGCATTTT. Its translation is CASTWAVGNQPQHF.

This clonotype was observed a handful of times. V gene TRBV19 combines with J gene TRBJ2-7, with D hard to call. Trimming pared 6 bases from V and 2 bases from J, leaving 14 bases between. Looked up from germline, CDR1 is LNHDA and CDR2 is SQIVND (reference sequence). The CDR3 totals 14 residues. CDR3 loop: CASRSQDGTYEQYF. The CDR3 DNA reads TGTGCCAGTAGAAGTCAGGACGGAACCTACGAGCAGTACTTC.

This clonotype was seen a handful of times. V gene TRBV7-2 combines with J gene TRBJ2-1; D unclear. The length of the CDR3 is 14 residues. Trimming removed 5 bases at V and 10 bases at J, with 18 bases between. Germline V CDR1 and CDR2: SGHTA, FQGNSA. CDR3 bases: TGTGCCAGCAGCCCCCGCTCAGGCCGCGAAGAGCAGTTCTTC. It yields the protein CASSPRSGREEQFF. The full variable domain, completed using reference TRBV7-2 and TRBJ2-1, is GAGVSQSPSNKVTEKGKDVELRCDPISGHTALYWYRQSLGQGLEFLIYFQGNSAPDKSGLPSDRFSAERTGGSVSTLTIQRTQQEDSAVYLCASSPRSGREEQFFGPGTRLTVL.